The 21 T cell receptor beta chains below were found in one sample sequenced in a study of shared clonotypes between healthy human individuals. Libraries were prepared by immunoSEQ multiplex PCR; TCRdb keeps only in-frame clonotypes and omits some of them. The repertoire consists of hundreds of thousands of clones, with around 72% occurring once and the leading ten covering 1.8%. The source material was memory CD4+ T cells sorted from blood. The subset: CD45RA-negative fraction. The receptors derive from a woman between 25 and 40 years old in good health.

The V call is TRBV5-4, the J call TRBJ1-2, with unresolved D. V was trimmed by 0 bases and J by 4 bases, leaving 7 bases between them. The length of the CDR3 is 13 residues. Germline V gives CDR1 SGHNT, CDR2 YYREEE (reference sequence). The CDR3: CASSLVSVYGYTF. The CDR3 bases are TGTGCCAGCAGCTTGGTGTCAGTCTATGGCTACACCTTC.

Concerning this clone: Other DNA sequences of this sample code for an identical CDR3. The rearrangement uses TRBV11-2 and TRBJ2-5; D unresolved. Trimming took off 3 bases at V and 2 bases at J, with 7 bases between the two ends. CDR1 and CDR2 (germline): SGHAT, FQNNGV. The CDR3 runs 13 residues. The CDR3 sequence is CASSLSDQETQYF. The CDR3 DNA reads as TGTGCCAGCAGCTTGTCTGATCAAGAGACCCAGTACTTC.

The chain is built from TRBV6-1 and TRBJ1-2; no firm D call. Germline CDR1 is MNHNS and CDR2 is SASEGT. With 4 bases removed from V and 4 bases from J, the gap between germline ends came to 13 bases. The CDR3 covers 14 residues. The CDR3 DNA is TGTGCCAGCAGTGTCTCTTGGATTGGCTATGGCTACACCTTC. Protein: CASSVSWIGYGYTF.

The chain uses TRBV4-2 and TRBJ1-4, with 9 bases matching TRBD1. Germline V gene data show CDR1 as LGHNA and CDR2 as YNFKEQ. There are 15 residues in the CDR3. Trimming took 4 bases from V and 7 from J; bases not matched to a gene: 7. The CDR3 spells CASSPPGTGSEKLFF. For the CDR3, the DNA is TGTGCCAGCAGCCCGCCCGGGACAGGGTCTGAAAAACTGTTTTTT.

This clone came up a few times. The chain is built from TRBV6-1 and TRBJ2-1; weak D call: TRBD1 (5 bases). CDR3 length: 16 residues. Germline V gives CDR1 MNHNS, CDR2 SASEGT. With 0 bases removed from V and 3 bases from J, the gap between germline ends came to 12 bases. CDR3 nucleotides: TGTGCCAGCAGTGAAGCGGCTGGGGCCCACTACAATGAGCAGTTCTTC. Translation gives CASSEAAGAHYNEQFF.

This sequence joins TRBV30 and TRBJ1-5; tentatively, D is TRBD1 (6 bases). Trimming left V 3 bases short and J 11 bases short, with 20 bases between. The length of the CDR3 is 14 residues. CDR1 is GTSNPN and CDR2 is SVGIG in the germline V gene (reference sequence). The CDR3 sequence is CAWSGKQGIRAQHF. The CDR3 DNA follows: TGTGCCTGGAGCGGAAAACAGGGAATCCGGGCCCAGCATTTT.

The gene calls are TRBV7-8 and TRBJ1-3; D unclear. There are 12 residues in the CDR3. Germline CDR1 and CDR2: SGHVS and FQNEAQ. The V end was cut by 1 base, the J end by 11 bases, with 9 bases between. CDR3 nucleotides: TGTGCCAGCAGCTTAGTCCTGGACGCCATATATTTT. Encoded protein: CASSLVLDAIYF.

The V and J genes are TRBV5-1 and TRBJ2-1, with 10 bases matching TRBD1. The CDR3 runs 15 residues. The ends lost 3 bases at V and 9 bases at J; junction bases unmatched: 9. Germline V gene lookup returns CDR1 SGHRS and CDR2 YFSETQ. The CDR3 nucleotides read TGCGCCAGCAGCTCAGCCGGGACAGGGGTAGGTGAGCAGTTCTTC. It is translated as CASSSAGTGVGEQFF.

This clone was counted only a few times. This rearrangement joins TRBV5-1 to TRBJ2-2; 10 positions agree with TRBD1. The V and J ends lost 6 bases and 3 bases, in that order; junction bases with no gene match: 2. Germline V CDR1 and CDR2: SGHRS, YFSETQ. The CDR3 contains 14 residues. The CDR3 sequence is CASIGTGDTGELFF. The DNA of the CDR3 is TGCGCCAGCATCGGGACAGGGGACACCGGGGAGCTGTTTTTT.

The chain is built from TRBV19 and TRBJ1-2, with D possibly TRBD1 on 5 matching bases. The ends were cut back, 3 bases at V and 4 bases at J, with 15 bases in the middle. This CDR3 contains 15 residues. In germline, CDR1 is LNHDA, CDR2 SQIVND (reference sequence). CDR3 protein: CASSIGAKASYGYTF. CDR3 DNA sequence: TGTGCCAGTAGTATTGGGGCCAAGGCGAGCTATGGCTACACCTTC.

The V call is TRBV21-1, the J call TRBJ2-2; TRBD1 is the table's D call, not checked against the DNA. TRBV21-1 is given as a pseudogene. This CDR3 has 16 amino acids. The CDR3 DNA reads TGTGCCAGCAGGGATAGGGACAGACAGAACACCGGGGAGCTGTTTTTT. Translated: CASRDRDRQNTGELFF.

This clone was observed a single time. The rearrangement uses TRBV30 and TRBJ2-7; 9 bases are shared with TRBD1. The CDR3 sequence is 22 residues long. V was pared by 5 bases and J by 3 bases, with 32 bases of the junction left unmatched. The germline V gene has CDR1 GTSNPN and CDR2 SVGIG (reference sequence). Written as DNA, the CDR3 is TGTGCCTGGGGCCCCGGGACAGGGAGGCTACCCGGGCGCCCCACGGTTATCTACGAGCAGTACTTC. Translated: CAWGPGTGRLPGRPTVIYEQYF.

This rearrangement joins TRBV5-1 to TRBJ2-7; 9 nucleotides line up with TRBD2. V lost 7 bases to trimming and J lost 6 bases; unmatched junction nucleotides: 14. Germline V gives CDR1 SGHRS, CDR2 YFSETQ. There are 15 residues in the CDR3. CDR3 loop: CASRLGTSKGFEQYF. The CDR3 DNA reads TGCGCCAGCCGCCTAGGGACTAGCAAAGGGTTCGAGCAGTACTTC.

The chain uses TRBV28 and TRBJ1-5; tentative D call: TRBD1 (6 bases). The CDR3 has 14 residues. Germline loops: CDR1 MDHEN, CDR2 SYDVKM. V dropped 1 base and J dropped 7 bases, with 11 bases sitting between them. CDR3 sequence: CASSLSRGGQPQHF. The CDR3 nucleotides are TGTGCCAGCAGTTTATCCAGGGGAGGCCAGCCCCAGCATTTT.

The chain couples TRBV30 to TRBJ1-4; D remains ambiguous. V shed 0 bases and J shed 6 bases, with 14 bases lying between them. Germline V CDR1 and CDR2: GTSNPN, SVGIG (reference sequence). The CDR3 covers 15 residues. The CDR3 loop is CAWSVGGVRDEKLFF. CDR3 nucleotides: TGTGCCTGGAGTGTAGGTGGGGTGAGGGATGAAAAACTGTTTTTT.

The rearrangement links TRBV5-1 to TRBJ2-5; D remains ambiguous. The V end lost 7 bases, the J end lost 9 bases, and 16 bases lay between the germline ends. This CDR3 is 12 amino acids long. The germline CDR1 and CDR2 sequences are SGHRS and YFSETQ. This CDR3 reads CASSDPPGSQYF. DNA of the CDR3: TGCGCCAGCTCGGACCCACCCGGGTCCCAGTACTTC. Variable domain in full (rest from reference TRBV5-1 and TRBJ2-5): KAGVTQTPRYLIKTRGQQVTLSCSPISGHRSVSWYQQTPGQGLQFLFEYFSETQRNKGNFPGRFSGRQFSNSRSEMNVSTLELGDSALYLCASSDPPGSQYFGPGTRLLVL.

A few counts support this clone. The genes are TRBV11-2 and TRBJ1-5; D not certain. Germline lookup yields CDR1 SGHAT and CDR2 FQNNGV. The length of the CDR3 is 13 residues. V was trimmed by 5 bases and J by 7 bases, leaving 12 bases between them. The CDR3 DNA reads TGTGCCAGCAGCCTCACGTCAGGACAGCCCCAGCATTTT. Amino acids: CASSLTSGQPQHF. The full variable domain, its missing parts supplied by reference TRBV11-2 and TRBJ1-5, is EAGVAQSPRYKIIEKRQSVAFWCNPISGHATLYWYQQILGQGPKLLIQFQNNGVVDDSQLPKDRFSAERLKGVDSTLKIQPAKLEDSAVYLCASSLTSGQPQHFGDGTRLSIL.

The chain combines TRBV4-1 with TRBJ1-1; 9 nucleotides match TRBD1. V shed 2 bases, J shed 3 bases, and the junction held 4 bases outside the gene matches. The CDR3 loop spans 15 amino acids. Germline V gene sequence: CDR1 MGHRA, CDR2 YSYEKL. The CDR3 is CASSQWGQGDTEAFF. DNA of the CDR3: TGCGCCAGCAGCCAATGGGGACAGGGTGACACTGAAGCTTTCTTT.

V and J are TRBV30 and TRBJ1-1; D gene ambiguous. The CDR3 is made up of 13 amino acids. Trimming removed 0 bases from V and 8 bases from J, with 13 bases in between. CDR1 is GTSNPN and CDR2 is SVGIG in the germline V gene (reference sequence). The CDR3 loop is CAWSVTHFGEAFF. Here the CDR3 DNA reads TGTGCCTGGAGTGTTACTCATTTCGGGGAAGCTTTCTTT.

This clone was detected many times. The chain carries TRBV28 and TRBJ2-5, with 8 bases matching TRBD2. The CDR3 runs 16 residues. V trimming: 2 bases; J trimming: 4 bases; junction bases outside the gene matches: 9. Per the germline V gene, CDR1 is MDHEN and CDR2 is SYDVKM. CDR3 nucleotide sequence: TGTGCCAGCAGTTTAATCGGGAGGGCCCTCGGAGAGACCCAGTACTTC. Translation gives CASSLIGRALGETQYF. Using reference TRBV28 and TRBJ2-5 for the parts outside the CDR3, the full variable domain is DVKVTQSSRYLVKRTGEKVFLECVQDMDHENMFWYRQDPGLGLRLIYFSYDVKMKEKGDIPEGYSVSREKKERFSLILESASTNQTSMYLCASSLIGRALGETQYFGPGTRLLVL.

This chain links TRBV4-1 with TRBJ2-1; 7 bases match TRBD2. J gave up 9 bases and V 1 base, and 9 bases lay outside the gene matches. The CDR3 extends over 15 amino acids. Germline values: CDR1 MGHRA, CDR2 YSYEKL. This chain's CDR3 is CASSQAPGGDSEQFF. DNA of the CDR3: TGCGCCAGCAGCCAAGCCCCGGGAGGAGATAGTGAGCAGTTCTTC.